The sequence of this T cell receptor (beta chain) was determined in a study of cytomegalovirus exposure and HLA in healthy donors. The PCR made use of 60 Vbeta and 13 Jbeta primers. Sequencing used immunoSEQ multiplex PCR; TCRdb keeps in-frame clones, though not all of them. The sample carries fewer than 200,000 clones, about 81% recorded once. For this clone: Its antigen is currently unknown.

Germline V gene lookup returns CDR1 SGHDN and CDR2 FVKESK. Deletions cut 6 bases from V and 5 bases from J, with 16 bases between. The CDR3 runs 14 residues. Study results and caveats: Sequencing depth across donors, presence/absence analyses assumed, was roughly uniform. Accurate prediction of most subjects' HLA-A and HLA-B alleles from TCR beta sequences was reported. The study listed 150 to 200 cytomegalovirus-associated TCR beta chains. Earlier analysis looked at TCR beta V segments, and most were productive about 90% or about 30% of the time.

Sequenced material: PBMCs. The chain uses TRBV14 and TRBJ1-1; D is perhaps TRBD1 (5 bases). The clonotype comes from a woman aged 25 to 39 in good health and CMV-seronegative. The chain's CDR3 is CASSTQGLLTEAFF. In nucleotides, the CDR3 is TGTGCCAGCAGTACTCAGGGCTTGTTGACTGAAGCTTTCTTT.